The clone carrying this T cell receptor beta chain has only a few counts. These data are taken from a study of blood T cell repertoires in COVID-19. Background on the study: The samples span acute and convalescent COVID-19 from the United States, Italy and Spain.

CDR1 and CDR2 from the germline V gene are LGHNA and YNFKEQ. The CDR3 covers 15 residues. J was trimmed by 5 bases and V by 3 bases; bases with no gene match: 7. Clones were sequenced by immunoSEQ multiplex PCR, and TCRdb holds only the in-frame ones, with some missing. The data contain about 200,000 clones, 65% to 85% of them singletons. The J gene is TRBJ1-5, the V gene TRBV4-2, with 7 bases lining up with TRBD1. Sequences were obtained from peripheral blood. This clonotype originated in a woman aged 80 or over with acute or convalescent COVID-19. The CDR3 bases are TGTGCCAGCAGCCAGGAGACAGGGACGCATCAGCCCCAGCATTTT. Its translation: CASSQETGTHQPQHF.